This T cell receptor (beta chain) was recovered during a study of CD8 T cells in Susac syndrome (dated by TCRdb to about 2019). About the investigation overall: Whether CD8+ T cell activation and differentiation in Susac syndrome was antigen driven was tested using repertoire sequencing. Clonality of the CD8+ T cell repertoire was compared between more than 10 healthy donors, around 14 Susac syndrome patients and some 15 multiple sclerosis patients. Results the study describes overall, beyond this receptor: The study acknowledged that relatively few individuals were included in the TCR sequencing and HLA analysis.

Peripheral blood CD8+ and CD4+ T cells from healthy donors, Susac syndrome patients and multiple sclerosis patients were profiled using high-throughput TCR beta sequencing. Healthy donors were age- and sex-matched controls. Bulk CD8+ and CD4+ T cells were purified by magnetic negative isolation, while CD8+ TEMRA cells were enriched using FACS. Blood was drawn into EDTA tubes, processed within 24 hours, and PBMCs were isolated by density gradient centrifugation. PBMCs destined for TCR sequencing were cryopreserved in liquid nitrogen and later thawed in a 37 °C water bath. The sorted or isolated CD4+, CD8+ and CD8+ TEMRA cells reached a purity of at least 90%. Notes on this clonotype: Its recognized antigen is unknown. No base quality values were provided; no much bigger clone lies one nucleotide off.

V is cut back by 5 bases and J by 13 bases, with 11 bases in the junction unmatched. Taken from cysteine to phenylalanine, the CDR3 has 13 residues. The entry retains the CDR3 DNA only, 39 bases that are in frame from base 1. The germline V gene (reference sequence) sets CDR1 to SEHNR and CDR2 to FQNEAQ. RNA was extracted with the RNeasy kit and roughly 0.45 to 1 ug was reverse transcribed using random hexamers. TCR beta CDR3 regions were amplified with the immunoSEQ multiplex PCR assay covering 54 Vbeta and 13 Jbeta segments. To correct PCR amplification bias, a synthetic template baseline was used for both primer optimization and computational correction. Concerning the study's data processing: Reads were assigned to V, D and J genes according to IMGT and analyzed in immunoSEQ Analyzer, with only productive sequences retained. Clonality was computed as one minus Shannon entropy normalized by log2 of the number of productive unique sequences. Public and private clones were assessed among the 100 most prevalent clones of each patient and control. Clones were defined as Susac-specific if absent from the healthy and MS cohorts, from 1052 published viral clones and from other ImmuneACCESS disease sequences. The public sequencing data were trimmed at Q25 with fastp and processed into clonotypes with MiXCR by TCRdb, which kept only in-frame beta chains. Under each unique CDR3 protein, matching rows form one entry showing the most common genes and DNA. TCRdb assigned the V and J calls; the authors' analysis was not used. Here the sample has approximately 120,000 distinct CDR3 sequences; under 95% occur a single time. The ten largest clonotypes hold approximately 0.12% of the sample.

Rearrangement joined TRBV7-9 to TRBJ2-1; TRBD1 lines up with 7 middle nucleotides. Sequences were obtained from CD8+ T cells from PBMCs. The source is a human donor in good health. The DNA sequence reads TGTGCCAGCAGCGATCGACAGGGTTCAGTACAGTTCTTC. Protein translation: CASSDRQGSVQFF.